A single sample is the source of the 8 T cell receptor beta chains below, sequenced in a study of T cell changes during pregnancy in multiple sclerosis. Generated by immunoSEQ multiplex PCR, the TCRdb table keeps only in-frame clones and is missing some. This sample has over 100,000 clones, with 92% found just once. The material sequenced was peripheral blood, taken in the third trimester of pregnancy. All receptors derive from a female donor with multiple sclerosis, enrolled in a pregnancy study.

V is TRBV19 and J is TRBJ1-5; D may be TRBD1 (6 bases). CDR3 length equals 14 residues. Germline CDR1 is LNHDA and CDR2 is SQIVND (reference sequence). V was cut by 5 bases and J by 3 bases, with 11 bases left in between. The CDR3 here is CASSPGAINQPQHF. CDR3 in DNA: TGTGCCAGTAGTCCAGGGGCCATCAATCAGCCCCAGCATTTT.

The CDR3 region is CASSVVERGGTRNEQFF. The CDR3 bases are TGTGCCAGCAGCGTAGTGGAGCGGGGGGGAACAAGGAATGAGCAGTTCTTC. The rearrangement uses TRBV9 and TRBJ2-1; the match to TRBD2 covers 10 bases. The CDR3 extends over 17 amino acids. V lost 0 bases, J lost 7 bases, and 10 bases stayed unmatched. Germline lookup yields CDR1 SGDLS and CDR2 YYNGEE.

The CDR3 bases are TGTGCCACCAGCAGAGATCGTTTAAACTATGGCTACACCTTC. It codes for CATSRDRLNYGYTF. V usage is TRBV15 and J usage is TRBJ1-2; D is unclear. Trimming took 0 bases from V and 2 from J, leaving 7 bases between them. The germline V gene has CDR1 LNHNV and CDR2 YYDKDF (reference sequence). This CDR3 comprises 14 residues.

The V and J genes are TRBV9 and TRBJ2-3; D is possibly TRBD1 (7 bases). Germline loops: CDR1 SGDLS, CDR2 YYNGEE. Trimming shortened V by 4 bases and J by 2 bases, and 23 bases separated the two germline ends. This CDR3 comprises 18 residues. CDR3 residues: CASSPYFGQGGPTDTQYF. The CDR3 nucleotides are TGTGCCAGCAGCCCGTATTTCGGGCAGGGGGGACCCACAGATACGCAGTATTTT.

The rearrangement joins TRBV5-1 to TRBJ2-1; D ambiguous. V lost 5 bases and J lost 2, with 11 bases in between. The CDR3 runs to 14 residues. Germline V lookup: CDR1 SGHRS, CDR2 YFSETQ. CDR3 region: CASSLSSTYNEQFF. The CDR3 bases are TGCGCCAGCAGTCTTAGCTCCACCTACAATGAGCAGTTCTTC.

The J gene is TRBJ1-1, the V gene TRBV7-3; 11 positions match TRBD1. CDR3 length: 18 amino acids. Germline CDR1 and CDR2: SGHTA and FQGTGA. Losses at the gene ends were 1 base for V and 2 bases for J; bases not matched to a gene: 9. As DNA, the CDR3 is TGTGCCAGCAGCTTAATGCCCCTCGGGACAGGGGGAAACACTGAAGCTTTCTTT. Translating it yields CASSLMPLGTGGNTEAFF.

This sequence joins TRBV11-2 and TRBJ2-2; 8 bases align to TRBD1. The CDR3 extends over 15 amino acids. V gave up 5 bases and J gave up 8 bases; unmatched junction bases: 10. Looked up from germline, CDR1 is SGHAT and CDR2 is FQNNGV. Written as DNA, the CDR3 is TGTGCCAGCAGCCCCAGGGGGCAAGGATCGGGGGAGCTGTTTTTT. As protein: CASSPRGQGSGELFF. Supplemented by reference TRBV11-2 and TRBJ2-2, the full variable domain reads EAGVAQSPRYKIIEKRQSVAFWCNPISGHATLYWYQQILGQGPKLLIQFQNNGVVDDSQLPKDRFSAERLKGVDSTLKIQPAKLEDSAVYLCASSPRGQGSGELFFGEGSRLTVL.

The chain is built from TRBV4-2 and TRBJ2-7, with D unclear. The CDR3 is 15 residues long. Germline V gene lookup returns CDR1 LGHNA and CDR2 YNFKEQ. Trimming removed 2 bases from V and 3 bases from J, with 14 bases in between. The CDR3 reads CASSQKEPSLYEQYF. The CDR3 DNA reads TGTGCCAGCAGCCAAAAAGAGCCATCCCTCTACGAGCAGTACTTC.